These 17 T cell receptor beta chains were sequenced from one sample in a study of radiotherapy plus CTLA-4 blockade in lung cancer. This table comes from immunoSEQ multiplex PCR, and its TCRdb copy is limited to in-frame clones, with some not included. This sample has about 45,000 clones, with approximately 76% found just once. Sequencing used peripheral blood, obtained from a patient treated with radiotherapy plus ipilimumab. These receptors all come from a human donor with non-small cell lung cancer who had stable disease on radiotherapy plus ipilimumab.

The chain couples TRBV7-2 to TRBJ2-5; no clear D gene. The V and J ends lost 1 base and 6 bases respectively, with 9 bases between them. In germline, CDR1 is SGHTA, CDR2 FQGNSA. CDR3 length: 13 amino acids. CDR3: CASSLGGRQTQYF. In nucleotides, the CDR3 is TGTGCCAGCAGCTTAGGGGGTAGGCAGACCCAGTACTTC.

This chain uses TRBV28 with TRBJ1-5, with a possible D match to TRBD1 (5 bases). The ends were cut back, 5 bases at V and 0 bases at J, with 11 bases in the middle. The CDR3 is 15 residues long. In germline, CDR1 is MDHEN, CDR2 SYDVKM. The CDR3 sequence is CASSDDSNSNQPQHF. The CDR3 coding sequence is TGTGCCAGCAGTGATGACAGTAATAGCAATCAGCCCCAGCATTTT. Based on the CDR3 plus reference TRBV28 and TRBJ1-5, the full variable domain is DVKVTQSSRYLVKRTGEKVFLECVQDMDHENMFWYRQDPGLGLRLIYFSYDVKMKEKGDIPEGYSVSREKKERFSLILESASTNQTSMYLCASSDDSNSNQPQHFGDGTRLSIL.

The chain links TRBV7-9 to TRBJ2-5, with TRBD2 matching over 13 bases. The junction had 13 bases not matched to a gene; V was cut back by 5 bases and J by 4 bases. The CDR3 loop spans 18 amino acids. Germline CDR1 SEHNR, CDR2 FQNEAQ (reference sequence). The CDR3 loop reads CASSPGLAGEVIGETQYF. CDR3 nucleotides: TGTGCCAGCAGCCCCGGACTAGCGGGGGAGGTAATAGGAGAGACCCAGTACTTC.

The chain has TRBV7-2 and TRBJ2-1; 9 nucleotides align to TRBD2. Germline values: CDR1 SGHTA, CDR2 FQGNSA. V trimming: 5 bases; J trimming: 6 bases; junction bases outside the gene matches: 8. The CDR3 is 15 residues long. In DNA, the CDR3 is TGTGCCAGCAGCCTCGGGACTAGCCAGTCCAATGAGCAGTTCTTC. Translated, it gives CASSLGTSQSNEQFF.

The rearrangement joins TRBV5-6 to TRBJ2-3; 7 bases align to TRBD2. The CDR3 is made up of 15 amino acids. J was trimmed by 5 bases and V by 1 base; bases with no gene match: 7. Germline V lookup: CDR1 SGHDT, CDR2 YYEEEE. The CDR3 loop is CASSLPPSGGDTQYF. The CDR3 region has the DNA TGTGCCAGCAGCTTGCCCCCTAGCGGAGGAGATACGCAGTATTTT.

The chain combines TRBV2 with TRBJ2-3, with D maybe TRBD2 (7 bases). The CDR3 runs to 13 residues. CDR1 is SNHLY, CDR2 FYNNEI, per germline. V lost 6 bases to trimming and J lost 5 bases, with 12 bases between them. The CDR3 loop reads CASRGGAIDTQYF. The CDR3 nucleotides are TGTGCCAGCAGGGGGGGGGCTATAGATACGCAGTATTTT.

This clone was detected a few times. The chain couples TRBV5-1 to TRBJ2-3, with unresolved D. This CDR3 is built from 14 residues. V lost 0 bases and J 2 bases, leaving 7 bases between the germline ends. Germline V gene data show CDR1 as SGHRS and CDR2 as YFSETQ. CDR3 DNA sequence: TGCGCCAGCAGCTTGGCGCTACTCACAGATACGCAGTATTTT. As protein: CASSLALLTDTQYF. Based on the CDR3 plus reference TRBV5-1 and TRBJ2-3, the full variable domain is KAGVTQTPRYLIKTRGQQVTLSCSPISGHRSVSWYQQTPGQGLQFLFEYFSETQRNKGNFPGRFSGRQFSNSRSEMNVSTLELGDSALYLCASSLALLTDTQYFGPGTRLTVL.

This clone appeared a few times. The gene calls are TRBV7-9 and TRBJ2-6; no clear D gene. Germline V gene sequence: CDR1 SEHNR, CDR2 FQNEAQ (reference sequence). This CDR3 has 13 amino acids. Trimming shortened V by 6 bases and J by 0 bases, and 3 bases separated the two germline ends. The CDR3 spells CASSSSGANVLTF. The CDR3 DNA reads TGTGCCAGCAGTTCCTCTGGGGCCAACGTCCTGACTTTC.

This rearrangement joins TRBV11-2 to TRBJ2-1; tentative D call: TRBD1 (7 bases). V dropped 7 bases and J dropped 3 bases, with 16 bases sitting between them. Germline loops: CDR1 SGHAT, CDR2 FQNNGV. CDR3 size: 15 residues. Written as DNA, the CDR3 is TGTGCCAGCACCAAGGAGGGACAGCTCTACAATGAGCAGTTCTTC. This sequence encodes CASTKEGQLYNEQFF.

The rearrangement links TRBV25-1 to TRBJ1-6; 7 bases match TRBD1. CDR3 length: 17 amino acids. V lost 0 bases and J lost 6; bases outside the gene matches: 8. Germline values: CDR1 MGHDK, CDR2 SYGVNS. The CDR3 loop reads CASSEYFGQASNSPLHF. The CDR3 DNA is TGTGCCAGCAGTGAATATTTCGGACAGGCCTCTAATTCACCCCTCCACTTT. The full variable domain, with the rest looked up from reference TRBV25-1 and TRBJ1-6, is EADIYQTPRYLVIGTGKKITLECSQTMGHDKMYWYQQDPGMELHLIHYSYGVNSTEKGDLSSESTVSRIRTEHFPLTLESARPSHTSQYLCASSEYFGQASNSPLHFGNGTRLTVT.

The chain couples TRBV27 to TRBJ1-6, with 9 positions matching TRBD1. CDR1 MNHEY and CDR2 SMNVEV come from the germline V gene (reference sequence). J was trimmed by 6 bases and V by 6 bases; bases with no gene match: 3. The CDR3 is 14 amino acids. CDR3 residues: CASRMDRGNSPLHF. CDR3 in DNA: TGTGCCAGCAGGATGGACAGGGGTAATTCACCCCTCCACTTT.

This chain connects TRBV5-8 to TRBJ1-5, with D possibly TRBD1 on 6 matching bases. Germline loops: CDR1 SGHTS, CDR2 YDEGEE. CDR3 length equals 15 residues. V was clipped by 4 bases and J by 0 bases, with 11 bases between them. The CDR3 here is CASSGGQNSNQPQHF. The CDR3, as DNA: TGTGCCAGCAGCGGAGGACAGAATAGCAATCAGCCCCAGCATTTT.

This clone was detected only once. This chain joins TRBV7-6 and TRBJ2-5; TRBD2 is a possible D gene (6 bases). V lost 1 base, J lost 5 bases, and 11 bases lay in between. The CDR3 extends over 14 amino acids. CDR1 is SGHVS, CDR2 FNYEAQ, per germline. CDR3 DNA sequence: TGTGCCAGCAGCTTAGGGAGGGATAGGGAGACCCAGTACTTC. Amino acids: CASSLGRDRETQYF.

The chain couples TRBV7-9 to TRBJ1-2, with 9 bases fitting TRBD1. V shed 3 bases and J 7 bases; nucleotides not matched to a gene: 12. CDR3 length: 16 amino acids. Looked up from germline, CDR1 is SEHNR and CDR2 is FQNEAQ (reference sequence). CDR3 coding DNA: TGTGCCAGCAGCTTGGGTGTGGGACAGGGTGAATCTGGCTACACCTTC. Its protein product is CASSLGVGQGESGYTF.

The chain has TRBV30 and TRBJ1-1; 9 nucleotides match TRBD1. Germline trimming cut 2 bases from V and 5 bases from J; bases unmatched to any gene: 9. The CDR3 totals 15 residues. Germline assignment: CDR1 GTSNPN and CDR2 SVGIG (reference sequence). CDR3 DNA: TGTGCCTGGAGTATCACCGGGACAGGGCGGACTGAAGCTTTCTTT. Amino acid sequence: CAWSITGTGRTEAFF. The complete variable domain, with remaining parts taken from reference TRBV30 and TRBJ1-1, reads SQTIHQWPATLVQPVGSPLSLECTVEGTSNPNLYWYRQAAGRGLQLLFYSVGIGQISSEVPQNLSASRPQDRQFILSSKKLLLSDSGFYLCAWSITGTGRTEAFFGQGTRLTVV.

The chain recombines TRBV5-4 with TRBJ1-2; tentatively, D is TRBD1 (5 bases). Between the trimmed V and J ends, which lost 0 bases and 9 bases, there was a span of 12 bases. This CDR3 region has 13 residues. Germline V lookup: CDR1 SGHNT, CDR2 YYREEE (reference sequence). This CDR3 is CASSLGWGESYTF. CDR3 in DNA: TGTGCCAGCAGCTTGGGTTGGGGGGAGAGCTACACCTTC.

This rearrangement joins TRBV19 to TRBJ1-5; 9 nucleotides agree with TRBD1. After removal of 6 bases from V and 6 bases from J, the junction contained 6 bases not matched to a gene. Germline CDR1 is LNHDA and CDR2 is SQIVND (reference sequence). There are 14 residues in the CDR3. CDR3: CASREGTGTQPQHF. CDR3 DNA: TGTGCCAGTAGAGAGGGGACAGGGACTCAGCCCCAGCATTTT.